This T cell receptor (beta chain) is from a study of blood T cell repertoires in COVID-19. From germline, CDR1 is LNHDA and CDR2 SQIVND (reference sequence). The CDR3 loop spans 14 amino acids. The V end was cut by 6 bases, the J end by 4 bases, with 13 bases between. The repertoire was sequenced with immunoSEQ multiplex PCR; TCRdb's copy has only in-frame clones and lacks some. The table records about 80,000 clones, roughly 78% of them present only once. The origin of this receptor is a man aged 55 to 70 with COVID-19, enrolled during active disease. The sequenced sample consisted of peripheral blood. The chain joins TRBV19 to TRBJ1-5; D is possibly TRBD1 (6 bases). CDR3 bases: TGTGCCAGTAGCACGGACAGACAAAATCAGCCCCAGCATTTT. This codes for CASSTDRQNQPQHF.